The T cell receptor (beta chain) described here comes from a study of blood T cell repertoires in COVID-19. The CDR3 sequence is 15 residues long. The germline CDR1 and CDR2 sequences are MNHEY and SVGEGT. The V and J ends lost 6 bases and 1 base respectively, with 13 bases between them. Method: immunoSEQ multiplex PCR; TCRdb's copy keeps in-frame clones and lacks some. The sample contains a few hundred thousand clones, around 82% of which appear only once. The chain recombines TRBV6-2 or TRBV6-3 with TRBJ1-5; perhaps TRBD1 as D (5 bases). The receptor was isolated from a man aged 45-65 years who had recovered from COVID-19. Material for sequencing was PBMCs or T cells enriched from blood (not recorded which). The CDR3 protein is CASSTLRGSNQPQHF. The CDR3 DNA sequence: TGTGCCAGCAGCACACTCCGGGGGAGCAATCAGCCCCAGCATTTT.